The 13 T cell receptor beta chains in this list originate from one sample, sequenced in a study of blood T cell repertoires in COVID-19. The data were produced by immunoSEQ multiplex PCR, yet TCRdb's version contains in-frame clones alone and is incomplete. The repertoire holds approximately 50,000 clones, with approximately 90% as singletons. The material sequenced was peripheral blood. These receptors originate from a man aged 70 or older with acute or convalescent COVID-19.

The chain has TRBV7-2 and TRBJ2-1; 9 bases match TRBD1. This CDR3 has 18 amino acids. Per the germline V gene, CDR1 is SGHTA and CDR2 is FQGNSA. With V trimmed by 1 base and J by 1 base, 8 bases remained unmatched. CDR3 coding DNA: TGTGCCAGCAGCTTAGGACAGGGGGTATCTTTGTCCTACAATGAGCAGTTCTTC. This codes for CASSLGQGVSLSYNEQFF.

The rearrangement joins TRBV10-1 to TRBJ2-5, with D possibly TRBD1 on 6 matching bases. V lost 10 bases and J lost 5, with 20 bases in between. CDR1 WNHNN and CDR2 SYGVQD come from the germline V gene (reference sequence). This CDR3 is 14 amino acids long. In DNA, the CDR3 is TGCGCCAAGCACAGGGATAATTATAGGGAGACCCAGTACTTC. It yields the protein CAKHRDNYRETQYF.

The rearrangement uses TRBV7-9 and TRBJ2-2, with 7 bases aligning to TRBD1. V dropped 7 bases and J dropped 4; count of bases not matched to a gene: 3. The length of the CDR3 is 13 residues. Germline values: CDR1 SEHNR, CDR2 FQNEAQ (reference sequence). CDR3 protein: CASNRGLTGELFF. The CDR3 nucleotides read TGTGCCAGCAACAGGGGCCTCACCGGGGAGCTGTTTTTT.

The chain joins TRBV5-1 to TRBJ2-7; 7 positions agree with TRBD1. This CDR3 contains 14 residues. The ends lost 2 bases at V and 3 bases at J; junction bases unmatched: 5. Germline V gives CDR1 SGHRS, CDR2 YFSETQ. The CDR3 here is CASSLGTDGYEQYF. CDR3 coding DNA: TGCGCCAGCAGCTTAGGGACAGACGGCTACGAGCAGTACTTC.

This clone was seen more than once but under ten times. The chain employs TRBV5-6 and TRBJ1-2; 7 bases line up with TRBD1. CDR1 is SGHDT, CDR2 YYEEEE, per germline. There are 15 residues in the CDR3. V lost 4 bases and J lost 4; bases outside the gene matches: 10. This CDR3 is CASSPPGQAPYGYTF. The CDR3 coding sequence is TGTGCCAGCAGCCCCCCCGGACAGGCCCCCTATGGCTACACCTTC.

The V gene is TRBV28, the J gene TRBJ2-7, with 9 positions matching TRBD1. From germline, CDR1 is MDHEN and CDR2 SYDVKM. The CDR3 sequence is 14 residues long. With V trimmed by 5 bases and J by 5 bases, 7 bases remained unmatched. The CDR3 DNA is TGTGCCAGCAGTCTACCGACAGGGGGGAACGAGCAGTACTTC. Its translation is CASSLPTGGNEQYF.

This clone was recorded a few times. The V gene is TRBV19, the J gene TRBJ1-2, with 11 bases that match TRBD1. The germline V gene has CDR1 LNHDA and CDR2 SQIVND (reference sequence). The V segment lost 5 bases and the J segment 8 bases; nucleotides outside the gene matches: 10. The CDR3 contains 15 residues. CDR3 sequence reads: CASSSDGQGAVGYTF. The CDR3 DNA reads TGTGCCAGTAGTTCTGATGGACAGGGGGCAGTCGGCTACACCTTC.

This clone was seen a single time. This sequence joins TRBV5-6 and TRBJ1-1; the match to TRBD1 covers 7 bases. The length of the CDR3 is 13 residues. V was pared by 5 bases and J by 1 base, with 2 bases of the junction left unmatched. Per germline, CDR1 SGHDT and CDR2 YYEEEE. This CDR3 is CASRGQWNTEAFF. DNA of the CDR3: TGTGCCAGCAGGGGACAGTGGAACACTGAAGCTTTCTTT.

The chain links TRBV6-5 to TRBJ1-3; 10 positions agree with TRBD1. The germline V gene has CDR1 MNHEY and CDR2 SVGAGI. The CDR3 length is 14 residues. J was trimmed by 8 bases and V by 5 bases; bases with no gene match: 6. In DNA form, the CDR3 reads TGTGCCAGCAGTAACCGGGACAGGGGCCACACCATATATTTT. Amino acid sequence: CASSNRDRGHTIYF.

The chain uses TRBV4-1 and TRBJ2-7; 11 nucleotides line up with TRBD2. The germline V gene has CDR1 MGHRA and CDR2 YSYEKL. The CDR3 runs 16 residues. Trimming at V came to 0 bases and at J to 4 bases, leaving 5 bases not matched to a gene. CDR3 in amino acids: CASSQDLAGGGYEQYF. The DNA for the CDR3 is TGCGCCAGCAGCCAAGATCTAGCGGGGGGCGGATACGAGCAGTACTTC.

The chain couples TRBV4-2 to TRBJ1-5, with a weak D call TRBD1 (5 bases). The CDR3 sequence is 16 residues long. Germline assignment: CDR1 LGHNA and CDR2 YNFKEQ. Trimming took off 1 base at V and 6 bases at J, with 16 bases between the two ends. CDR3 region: CASSQGRLFQGQPQHF. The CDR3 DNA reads TGTGCCAGCAGCCAAGGACGACTCTTTCAGGGTCAGCCCCAGCATTTT.

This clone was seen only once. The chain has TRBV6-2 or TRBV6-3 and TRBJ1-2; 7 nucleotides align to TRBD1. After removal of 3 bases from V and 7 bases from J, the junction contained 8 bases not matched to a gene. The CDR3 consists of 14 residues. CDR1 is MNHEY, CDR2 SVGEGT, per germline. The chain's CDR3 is CASSYDQGVSGYTF. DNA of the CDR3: TGTGCCAGCAGTTATGACCAGGGGGTCTCTGGCTACACCTTC.

Here the CDR3 reads CASSQGRQGVSYEQYF. Here the CDR3 DNA reads TGTGCCAGCAGCCAAGGGAGACAGGGGGTCTCCTACGAGCAGTACTTC. This chain joins TRBV14 and TRBJ2-7; 9 positions match TRBD1. Per the germline V gene, CDR1 is SGHDN and CDR2 is FVKESK. The CDR3 covers 16 residues. V trimming: 1 base; J trimming: 0 bases; junction bases outside the gene matches: 4.